A single sample is the source of the 5 T cell receptor beta chains below, sequenced in a study of spatial heterogeneity in lung cancer. TCRdb re-called the 5' RACE reads through MiXCR, storing one row per CDR3 protein. The table includes around 2,000 distinct CDR3 sequences, 12% detected once. As for time point: sample taken at primary tumor resection. Researchers sequenced whole RNA taken from tumor, nontumor lung or frozen PBMC without sorting. This sample comprised normal lung tissue next to the tumor, obtained at surgery. These receptors were obtained from a male donor with early-stage non-small cell lung cancer.

This clonotype was seen at least ten times. The genes are TRBV28 and TRBJ1-5, with a weak D call TRBD1 (5 bases). This CDR3 is 13 amino acids long. The germline gives CDR1 MDHEN, CDR2 SYDVKM. Trimming stripped 8 bases from V and 4 bases from J, with 12 bases between. The CDR3 DNA follows: TGTGCCAGCGGCGGGGGATCGAATCAGCCCCAGCATTTT. Protein product: CASGGGSNQPQHF.

Relative to its sample, this clonotype is medium-sized. The CDR3 nucleotides are TGTGCCAGCAGCAAGGGACTAGCGGGAGGGCCTGGGGAGACAGATACGCAGTATTTT. Residues: CASSKGLAGGPGETDTQYF. This rearrangement joins TRBV11-3 to TRBJ2-3, with 16 bases identical to TRBD2. Trimming took 5 bases from V and 3 from J; bases not matched to a gene: 11. The CDR3 totals 19 residues. Germline V lookup: CDR1 SGHNT, CDR2 YENEEA. The variable domain in full, completed from reference TRBV11-3 and TRBJ2-3, reads EAGVVQSPRYKIIEKKQPVAFWCNPISGHNTLYWYLQNLGQGPELLIRYENEEAVDDSQLPKDRFSAERLKGVDSTLKIQPAELGDSAVYLCASSKGLAGGPGETDTQYFGPGTRLTVL.

As to this clonotype: With a much larger clone just one base away, this may be a read error. The rearrangement links TRBV7-9 to TRBJ2-1; possibly TRBD1 for D (5 bases). Trimming took off 5 bases at V and 9 bases at J, with 29 bases between the two ends. Germline CDR1 SEHNR, CDR2 FQNEAQ (reference sequence). This CDR3 has 18 residues. As DNA, the CDR3 is TGTGCCAGCAGCCCTCACAAAGGCACTCGCTCGACAGACAGTGAGCAGTTCTTC. This codes for CASSPHKGTRSTDSEQFF.

This clonotype is medium-sized (0.01 to 0.1%) within its sample. This chain uses TRBV19 with TRBJ1-5; D is unresolved. Trimming took 7 bases from V and 0 from J, leaving 16 bases between them. The CDR3 covers 16 residues. Germline assignment: CDR1 LNHDA and CDR2 SQIVND (reference sequence). DNA of the CDR3: TGTGCCAGTACACGGAAGGGAGACTATAGCAATCAGCCCCAGCATTTT. It translates to CASTRKGDYSNQPQHF.

This clonotype is medium-sized within its sample. The J gene is TRBJ1-4, the V gene TRBV2; 7 bases agree with TRBD1. The CDR3 length is 14 residues. CDR1 and CDR2 (germline): SNHLY, FYNNEI. The V segment lost 6 bases and the J segment 4 bases; nucleotides outside the gene matches: 5. CDR3 bases: TGTGCCAGCAGACGACAGGGAATTAATGAAAAACTGTTTTTT. Translated: CASRRQGINEKLFF.